Listed below are T cell receptor beta chains from one sample, sequenced in a study of OX40 agonist ivuxolimab in advanced cancers. Profiled with immunoSEQ multiplex PCR; TCRdb holds only in-frame clones, not every one. This table holds some 60,000 clones, less than 95% found once. The source was CD4+ or CD8+ T cells sorted from blood, collected in a trial of the OX40 agonist ivuxolimab. The receptors here all came from an adult with an advanced solid tumor such as melanoma, head and neck, liver or kidney cancer. Each CDR3 is given with its conserved first and last residue. The D gene is left open where the match is weak. For some rows the clone size is stated as once, few or many, or as a class when expanded; others skip it.

>TRBJ2-2|-|TRBV11-3|-
TGTGCCAGCAGCCCGAGGGGGTTCAACACCGGGGAGCTGTTTTTT
CASSPRGFNTGELFF
>TRBJ2-3|-|TRBV5-1|-
TGCGCCAGCAGCGCGACTAGGACTCTCACAGATACGCAGTATTTT
CASSATRTLTDTQYF
>TRBJ2-7|-|TRBV11-2|-
TGTGCCAGCAGCTCGTTGACAGCAAGCTCCTACGAGCAGTACTTC
CASSSLTASSYEQYF
>TRBJ2-1|-|TRBV28|once
TGTGCCAGCAGCCGGTGGAATGAGCAGTTCTTC
CASSRWNEQFF
>TRBJ2-7|TRBD2|TRBV18|-
TGTGCCAGCTCACCACTAGCGGGAGTCGAGCAGTACTTC
CASSPLAGVEQYF
>TRBJ2-5|-|TRBV4-2|-
TGTGCCAGCAGCCAAGATGGGTCCCGGGACCTTCGAGAGACCCAGTACTTC
CASSQDGSRDLRETQYF
>TRBJ2-7|-|TRBV11-2|-
TGTGCCAGCAGCTTAGATCTCCGTAACTGGGAGCAGTACTTC
CASSLDLRNWEQYF
>TRBJ1-5|-|TRBV7-9|-
TGTGCCAACGACCGGGTGAGGGGACATGATAGCAATCAGCCCCAGCATTTT
CANDRVRGHDSNQPQHF
>TRBJ2-1|TRBD2|TRBV7-9|-
TGTGCCAGCCAGGTAGCGGGGGACAATGAGCAGTTCTTC
CASQVAGDNEQFF
>TRBJ1-3|-|TRBV6-5|-
TGTGCCAGCAGTTACAGCGGGGTAGTAGGGGGAAACACCATATATTTT
CASSYSGVVGGNTIYF
>TRBJ1-4|-|TRBV11-2|-
TGTGCCAGCAGCATTTACAGGGCAACTAATGAAAAACTGTTTTTT
CASSIYRATNEKLFF
>TRBJ1-1|-|TRBV6-1|-
TGTGCCAGCAGTGCGGCTACACGGAACACTGAAGCTTTCTTT
CASSAATRNTEAFF
>TRBJ1-2|TRBD1|TRBV19|-
TGTGCCAGTAGTTGGACAGGGGTAAACTATGGCTACACCTTC
CASSWTGVNYGYTF
>TRBJ2-5|TRBD1|TRBV27|-
TGTGCCAGCAGTCACTACAGGGGGATCGTAGAGACCCAGTACTTC
CASSHYRGIVETQYF
>TRBJ2-7|-|TRBV6-1|-
TGTGCCAGCAGCATAGGGTACGGCGGAAGCTACGAGCAGTACTTC
CASSIGYGGSYEQYF
>TRBJ2-3|TRBD2|TRBV5-4|once
TGTGCCAGCAGCGAAAGACTAGCGGGGACCACAGATACGCAGTATTTT
CASSERLAGTTDTQYF
>TRBJ2-1|TRBD2|TRBV5-1|-
TGCGCCAGCACCTACCTGGCGGGAGGGGGCAATGAGCAGTTCTTC
CASTYLAGGGNEQFF
>TRBJ2-5|TRBD2|TRBV19|once
TGTGCCAGTAACCTAGCGGGAGGGACGGAGACCCAGTACTTC
CASNLAGGTETQYF
>TRBJ1-5|TRBD1|TRBV6-5|-
TGTGCCAGCAGTCAACGGACAGGTTACAATCAGCCCCAGCATTTT
CASSQRTGYNQPQHF
>TRBJ2-3|TRBD2|TRBV28|once
TGTGCCAGCAGTTCCCCATCTAGCGGGAGTACAGATACGCAGTATTTT
CASSSPSSGSTDTQYF
>TRBJ2-1|TRBD2|TRBV2|-
TGTGCCAGCAGGCAAACTAGCGACACTAAGCAGTTCTTC
CASRQTSDTKQFF
>TRBJ2-1|TRBD2|TRBV7-2|-
TGTGCCAGCAGCTTAGTCGGGGGGTTGGTCAATGAGCAGTTCTTC
CASSLVGGLVNEQFF
>TRBJ2-3|TRBD2|TRBV28|-
TGTGCCAGCAGTTTGCGGGAGGGCCTTGCAGATACGCAGTATTTT
CASSLREGLADTQYF
>TRBJ2-1|TRBD2|TRBV29-1|-
TGCAGCGTAGTAGCGGGAGTCGTATACAATGAGCAGTTCTTC
CSVVAGVVYNEQFF
>TRBJ2-5|TRBD2|TRBV2|once
TGTGCCAGCAGAGCGGGACCCGGGGAGACCCAGTACTTC
CASRAGPGETQYF
>TRBJ2-5|-|TRBV5-6|-
TGTGCCAGCAGCTTGAGGGAGACCCAGTACTTC
CASSLRETQYF
>TRBJ1-2|-|TRBV18|-
TGTGCCAGCTCCCTTCGGAGGGATTTGGATGGCTACACCTTC
CASSLRRDLDGYTF
>TRBJ2-3|-|TRBV2|-
TGTGCCAGCCTTATCGAGGGCCTCACAGATACGCAGTATTTT
CASLIEGLTDTQYF
>TRBJ2-2|-|TRBV5-1|-
TGCGCCAGCAGCTTACACTCAGGGGACACCGGGGAGCTGTTTTTT
CASSLHSGDTGELFF
>TRBJ2-1|-|TRBV5-4|once
TGTGCCAGCAGCTTTGCTTCGCGGTACAATGAGCAGTTCTTC
CASSFASRYNEQFF
>TRBJ2-3|TRBD2|TRBV5-1|-
TGCGCCAGCAGATCTCGGACTAGCGGGAGTCTCTCAGATACGCAGTATTTT
CASRSRTSGSLSDTQYF
>TRBJ2-3|-|TRBV2|-
TGTGCCAGCACCGGGCAGACAGGTCGAGATACGCAGTATTTT
CASTGQTGRDTQYF
>TRBJ1-1|-|TRBV11-3|-
TGTGCCAGCAGCGCCGGGACCGGAGCTTTCTTT
CASSAGTGAFF
>TRBJ2-1|-|TRBV20-1|-
TGCAGTGCTGGACCCCGCAATGAGCAGTTCTTC
CSAGPRNEQFF
>TRBJ2-1|TRBD2|TRBV7-9|-
TGTGCCAGCAGCTCAACAATAGCGGGAGTGGAGCAGTTCTTC
CASSSTIAGVEQFF
>TRBJ2-4|TRBD2|TRBV6-1|-
TGTGCCAGCAGTGAAGGGGGGACTAGCGGGAGGATGGCCAAAAACATTCAGTACTTC
CASSEGGTSGRMAKNIQYF
>TRBJ2-7|-|TRBV15|-
TGTGCCACCAGCAGAGATCGTCAGAAACCCTACGAGCAGTACTTC
CATSRDRQKPYEQYF
>TRBJ2-7|-|TRBV7-9|-
TGTGCCATTATTTGGAGCTCCTACGAGCAGTACTTC
CAIIWSSYEQYF
>TRBJ2-1|-|TRBV7-3|-
TGTGCCAGCAGCTTAAATGGCCTCACCCACAATGAGCAGTTCTTC
CASSLNGLTHNEQFF
>TRBJ1-1|-|TRBV28|-
TGTGCCAGCAGTTTGGACACTGAAGCTTTCTTT
CASSLDTEAFF
>TRBJ1-4|-|TRBV7-2|-
TGTGCCAGCAGGGAACGGGGGGTAACTAATGAAAAACTGTTTTTT
CASRERGVTNEKLFF
>TRBJ2-1|-|TRBV5-1|-
TGCGCCAGCGGTAGAGGGCCGGGAAATGAGCAGTTCTTC
CASGRGPGNEQFF
>TRBJ2-5|-|TRBV9|-
TGTGCCAGCAGCGAGGGGGTAGGTCAAGAGACCCAGTACTTC
CASSEGVGQETQYF
>TRBJ2-3|TRBD1|TRBV9|once
TGTGCCAGCAGCCCGACAGGGGACCTCCCCCCGTATTTT
CASSPTGDLPPYF
>TRBJ2-5|-|TRBV19|-
TGTGCCAGTAGTATTGGACGGGAGACCCAGTACTTC
CASSIGRETQYF
>TRBJ2-3|TRBD2|TRBV28|few
TGTGCCAGCAGCCGAACTAGCGGGAACATTCAGGGGACGCAGTATTTT
CASSRTSGNIQGTQYF
>TRBJ1-2|-|TRBV7-2|-
TGTGCCAGCAGCTTAAAGGGCCCTAACTATGGCTACACCTTC
CASSLKGPNYGYTF
>TRBJ2-7|TRBD1|TRBV5-1|-
TGCGCCAGCAGCCAACTTCCGGGACAGGGATCCTACGAGCAGTACTTC
CASSQLPGQGSYEQYF
>TRBJ2-1|TRBD1|TRBV5-1|-
TGCGCCAGCACAGGGGGAATGACCTCCTACAATGAGCAGTTCTTC
CASTGGMTSYNEQFF
>TRBJ2-1|TRBD2|TRBV7-2|-
TGTGCCAGCAGCTTAGCGGCCCTAGCGGGAAATGAGCAGTTCTTC
CASSLAALAGNEQFF
>TRBJ2-3|TRBD1|TRBV7-2|once
TGTGCCAGCAGCCACGACAGGGTTACAGATACGCAGTATTTT
CASSHDRVTDTQYF
>TRBJ1-6|TRBD1|TRBV25-1|-
TGTGCCAGCAGTCCTACAGGGGGTCTTTCACCCCTCCACTTT
CASSPTGGLSPLHF
>TRBJ2-1|-|TRBV6-1|-
TGTGCCAGCAGTTCGGGGTATGAGCAGTTCTTC
CASSSGYEQFF
>TRBJ2-1|TRBD1|TRBV7-9|-
TGTGCCAGCGAGGGGCCAGGGGGTGAGCAGTTCTTC
CASEGPGGEQFF